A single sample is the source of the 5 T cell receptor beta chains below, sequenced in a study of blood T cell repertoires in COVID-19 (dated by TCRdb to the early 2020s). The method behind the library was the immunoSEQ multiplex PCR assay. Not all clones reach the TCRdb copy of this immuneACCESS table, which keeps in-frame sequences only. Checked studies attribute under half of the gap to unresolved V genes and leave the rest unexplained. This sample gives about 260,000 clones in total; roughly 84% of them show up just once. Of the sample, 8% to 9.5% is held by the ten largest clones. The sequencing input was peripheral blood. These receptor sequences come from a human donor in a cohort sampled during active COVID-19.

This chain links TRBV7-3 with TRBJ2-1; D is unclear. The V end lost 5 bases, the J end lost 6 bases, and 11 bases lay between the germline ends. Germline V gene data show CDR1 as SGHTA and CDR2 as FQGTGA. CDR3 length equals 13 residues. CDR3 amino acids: CASSNIAANEQFF. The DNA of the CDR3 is TGTGCCAGCAGCAATATAGCAGCCAATGAGCAGTTCTTC.

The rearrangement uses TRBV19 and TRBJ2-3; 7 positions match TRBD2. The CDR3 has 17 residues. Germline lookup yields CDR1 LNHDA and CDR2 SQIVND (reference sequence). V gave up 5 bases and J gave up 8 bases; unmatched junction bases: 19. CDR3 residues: CASSDTSTGGQRSTQYF. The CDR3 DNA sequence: TGTGCCAGTAGTGATACTTCAACGGGAGGCCAGAGGAGTACGCAGTATTTT.

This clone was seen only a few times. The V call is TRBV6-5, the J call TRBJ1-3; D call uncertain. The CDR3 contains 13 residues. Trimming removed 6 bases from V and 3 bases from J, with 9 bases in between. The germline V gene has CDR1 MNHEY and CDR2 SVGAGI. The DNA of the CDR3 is TGTGCCAGCAGCCGAGGAAATGGAAACACCATATATTTT. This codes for CASSRGNGNTIYF.

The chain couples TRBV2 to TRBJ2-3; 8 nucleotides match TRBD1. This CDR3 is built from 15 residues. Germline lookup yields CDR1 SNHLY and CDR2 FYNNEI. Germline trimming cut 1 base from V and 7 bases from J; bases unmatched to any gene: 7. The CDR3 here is CASSEVSQGANTQYF. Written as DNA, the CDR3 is TGTGCCAGCAGTGAAGTTAGTCAGGGGGCAAATACGCAGTATTTT.

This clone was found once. In DNA, the CDR3 is TGTGCCAGCAGTTTAGGGGGCTACTATGGCTACACCTTC. This gives the protein CASSLGGYYGYTF. The rearrangement links TRBV28 to TRBJ1-2, with D tentatively TRBD1 (6 bases). V dropped 2 bases and J dropped 3 bases, with 7 bases sitting between them. The CDR3 has 13 amino acids. The germline V gene has CDR1 MDHEN and CDR2 SYDVKM.